This T cell receptor beta chain was recovered during a study of monozygotic twins with cystic fibrosis. There are 12 residues in the CDR3. Germline values: CDR1 MNHEY, CDR2 SVGAGI. J lost 8 bases, V lost 7 bases, and 7 bases had no gene match. This clone was found a few times. The protocol was immunoSEQ multiplex PCR, while the TCRdb copy is restricted to in-frame clones and leaves out a portion. The sample records 35,000 or so clones, over 70% being singletons. The sample was blood. The J gene is TRBJ1-1, the V gene TRBV6-5; 7 bases are a match to TRBD1. The clonotype originates from a girl aged 2 to 9 with cystic fibrosis. The CDR3 here is CASILWTGEAFF. For the CDR3, the DNA is TGTGCCAGCATTCTTTGGACAGGAGAAGCTTTCTTT.